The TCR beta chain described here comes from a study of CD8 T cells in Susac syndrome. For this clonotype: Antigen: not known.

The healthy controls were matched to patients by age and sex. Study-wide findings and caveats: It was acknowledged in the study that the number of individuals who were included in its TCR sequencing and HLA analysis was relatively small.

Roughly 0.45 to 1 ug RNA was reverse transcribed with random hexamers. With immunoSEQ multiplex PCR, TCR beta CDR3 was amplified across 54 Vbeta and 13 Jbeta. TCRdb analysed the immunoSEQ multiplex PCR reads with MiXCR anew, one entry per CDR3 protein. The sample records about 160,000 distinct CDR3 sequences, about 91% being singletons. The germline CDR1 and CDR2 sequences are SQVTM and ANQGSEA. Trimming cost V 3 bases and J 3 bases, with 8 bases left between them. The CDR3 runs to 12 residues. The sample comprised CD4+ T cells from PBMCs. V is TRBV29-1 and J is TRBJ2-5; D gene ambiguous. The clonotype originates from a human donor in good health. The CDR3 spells CSVDAQKETQYF. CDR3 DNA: TGCAGCGTTGATGCGCAAAAAGAGACCCAGTACTTC. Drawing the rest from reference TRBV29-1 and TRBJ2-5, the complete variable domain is SAVISQKPSRDICQRGTSLTIQCQVDSQVTMMFWYRQQPGQSLTLIATANQGSEATYESGFVIDKFPISRPNLTFSTLTVSNMSPEDSSIYLCSVDAQKETQYFGPGTRLLVL.